This TCR beta chain is from a study of control samples from healthy donors and cancer patients. This clone was counted once. Trimming shortened V by 7 bases and J by 8 bases, and 20 bases separated the two germline ends. Germline CDR1 reads MNHEY; CDR2 reads SVGAGI. CDR3 length: 14 residues. TCRdb keeps only in-frame clones here, not all; method: immunoSEQ multiplex PCR. The sample has about 61,000 clones, 85% to 90% seen once. The material sequenced was PBMCs. This clonotype originated in a man in his sixties with colorectal cancer. The V call is TRBV6-5, the J call TRBJ1-2; D gene uncertain. The CDR3 coding sequence is TGTGCCAGCATGGCTACCGAGAATTTGTGGGGCTACACCTTC. Translating gives CASMATENLWGYTF.